The 5 T cell receptor beta chains below all came from one sample that was sequenced in a study of cytomegalovirus exposure and HLA in healthy donors. PCR employed 60 Vbeta and 13 Jbeta primers. The assay was immunoSEQ multiplex PCR, and TCRdb's table has in-frame clones only and misses some. This sample carries about 140,000 clones, approximately 80% of them seen once, and the ten largest clones take more than 4%. Sequenced input: PBMCs. Receptors were obtained from a woman aged 40-49 years in good health and CMV-seropositive.

The rearrangement joins TRBV6-1 to TRBJ1-1; D gene unclear. This CDR3 spans 12 amino acids. Per germline, CDR1 MNHNS and CDR2 SASEGT. Trimming took off 6 bases at V and 6 bases at J, with 11 bases between the two ends. Here the CDR3 DNA reads TGTGCCAGCAGAATAGGGAGGGCTGAAGCTTTCTTT. The encoded protein is CASRIGRAEAFF.

In the case of this clone: Additional DNA sequences in this sample encode the identical CDR3. V usage is TRBV7-2 and J usage is TRBJ2-1; no clear D gene. The length of the CDR3 is 11 residues. Trimming took off 6 bases at V and 7 bases at J, with 7 bases between the two ends. Germline loops: CDR1 SGHTA, CDR2 FQGNSA. CDR3 sequence: CASSPGNEQFF. DNA of the CDR3: TGTGCCAGCAGTCCCGGGAATGAGCAGTTCTTC.

V usage is TRBV4-3 and J usage is TRBJ2-5; 7 bases line up with TRBD1. The DNA end is more similar to TRBJ2-7, so the J call may be wrong. The germline gives CDR1 LGHNA, CDR2 YSLEER. The CDR3 spans 15 residues. The DNA for the CDR3 is TGCGCCAGCAGCCAAGATAAGGGGACAGTATACGAGCAGTACTTC. Translated, it gives CASSQDKGTVYEQYF.

The table lists this clone with a few counts. CDR3 bases: TGTGCCAGCGGGACAGGGCTCTACGAGCAGTACTTC. Translation gives CASGTGLYEQYF. The chain uses TRBV9 and TRBJ2-5, with TRBD1 matching 9 bases. The J call is uncertain, as TRBJ2-7 better fits the DNA end. Germline V gene lookup returns CDR1 SGDLS and CDR2 YYNGEE. The CDR3 length is 12 residues.

This chain uses TRBV5-1 with TRBJ2-2; D perhaps matches TRBD2 (5 bases). From germline, CDR1 is SGHRS and CDR2 YFSETQ. Trimming removed 1 base at V and 9 bases at J, with 13 bases between. This CDR3 is built from 14 residues. The CDR3 nucleotides are TGCGCCAGCAGCTTGAGCGGAGAGGGCCGGGAGCTGTTTTTT. It encodes CASSLSGEGRELFF.